The rows below give T cell receptor beta chains drawn from one sample of a study of T cell responses to AZD1222 COVID-19 vaccine. Method: immunoSEQ multiplex PCR; TCRdb's copy keeps in-frame clones and lacks some. This table holds about 100,000 clones, 80% to 90% found once. The source material was peripheral blood, sampled on day 0 of MenACWY control vaccination. Every receptor here comes from an adult in good health. Both conserved end residues are part of each CDR3. D genes are given only for firm matches. Rows may omit the clone size; those that give it use once, few, many or a size class.

clone size | J gene | D gene | V gene | CDR3 DNA | CDR3 protein
. | TRBJ2-1 | . | TRBV9 | TGTGCCAGCAGGTCCGTGGGGTCTCCCTACAATGAGCAGTTCTTC | CASRSVGSPYNEQFF
. | TRBJ1-1 | . | TRBV3-1/TRBV3-2 | TGTGCCAGCAGCCCTATTGGACGGACGAACACTGAAGCTTTCTTT | CASSPIGRTNTEAFF
. | TRBJ1-2 | . | TRBV28 | TGTGCCAGCAGTTTGGCCCCAGACCTGGGGGGCTACACCTTC | CASSLAPDLGGYTF
. | TRBJ2-5 | TRBD2 | TRBV7-2 | TGTGCCAGCAGCTTTGGCGGGAGAGGGGAGACCCAGTACTTC | CASSFGGRGETQYF
. | TRBJ2-3 | . | TRBV28 | TGTGCCAGCAGTTTAAGGAGGGGCGGGACAGATACGCAGTATTTT | CASSLRRGGTDTQYF
. | TRBJ1-2 | . | TRBV5-5 | TGTGCCAGCAGCTTAAGAGAGATCTATGGCTACACCTTC | CASSLREIYGYTF
. | TRBJ2-1 | TRBD2 | TRBV5-1 | TGCGCCAGCAGCTCTTGGGGACTAGCGGGGGCCAATGAGCAGTTCTTC | CASSSWGLAGANEQFF
. | TRBJ2-5 | TRBD1 | TRBV19 | TGTGCCACCCCGGACAGGGGAGAGACCCAGTACTTC | CATPDRGETQYF
. | TRBJ2-7 | TRBD1 | TRBV4-2 | TGTGCCAGCAGCCAACCACAGGGGGCAGGCCACGAGCAGTACTTC | CASSQPQGAGHEQYF
few | TRBJ1-6 | TRBD1 | TRBV6-2/TRBV6-3 | TGTGCCAGCAGCTGGGGGACAGGGGTTGCTTCACCCCTCCACTTT | CASSWGTGVASPLHF
. | TRBJ1-5 | . | TRBV28 | TGTGCCAGCAGTTCCGCGGGGGGCGGCAGTGGCAATCAGCCCCAGCATTTT | CASSSAGGGSGNQPQHF
. | TRBJ2-7 | . | TRBV3-1/TRBV3-2 | TGTGCCAGCAGCCAGTCGACAATTGAGAGCAACGAGCAGTACTTC | CASSQSTIESNEQYF
. | TRBJ1-4 | . | TRBV7-8 | TGTGCCAGCAGCCCCGCAGGCGGGTCTAATGAAAAACTGTTTTTT | CASSPAGGSNEKLFF
. | TRBJ2-1 | . | TRBV7-2 | TGTGCCAGCAGCCTGGGCGGACCCAATGAGCAGTTCTTC | CASSLGGPNEQFF
. | TRBJ1-4 | TRBD1 | TRBV6-1 | TGTGCCAGCAGTGAAAATTTGTTTGACAGGGGGCGGGAAAAACTGTTTTTT | CASSENLFDRGREKLFF
. | TRBJ2-7 | . | TRBV3-1/TRBV3-2 | TGTGCCAGCAGCCGTGACAGGTTTTCCTACGAGCAGTACTTC | CASSRDRFSYEQYF
. | TRBJ2-3 | TRBD2 | TRBV7-2 | TGTGCCAGCAGCTTGTCCGGGACTAGCGGGAGCGGCACAGATACGCAGTATTTT | CASSLSGTSGSGTDTQYF
once | TRBJ1-1 | . | TRBV6-5 | TGTGCCAGCAAACTGACAGGGAACACTGAAGCTTTCTTT | CASKLTGNTEAFF
. | TRBJ1-5 | . | TRBV30 | TGTGCCTGGAGTACTGGTTTCAATCAGCCCCAGCATTTT | CAWSTGFNQPQHF
. | TRBJ1-2 | . | TRBV19 | TGTGCCAGTAGTATCAGGGCCGCTAACTATGGCTACACCTTC | CASSIRAANYGYTF
. | TRBJ2-7 | TRBD1 | TRBV10-1 | TGCGCCAGCAGTGATACAGGGGACTCCTACGAGCAGTACTTC | CASSDTGDSYEQYF
. | TRBJ1-1 | . | TRBV7-8 | TGTGCCAGCAGAGTACAGGGTGGAACTGAAGCTTTCTTT | CASRVQGGTEAFF
. | TRBJ1-1 | . | TRBV10-3 | TGTGCCATCTCATCACGAGGGGTCGGGGACACTGAAGCTTTCTTT | CAISSRGVGDTEAFF
. | TRBJ2-2 | TRBD2 | TRBV25-1 | TGTGCCAGCAGAAGTCGGACTAGCGGGAGCACCGGGGAGCTGTTTTTT | CASRSRTSGSTGELFF
. | TRBJ1-2 | . | TRBV28 | TGTGCCAGCAGGCGGGGGGGGAACTATGGCTACACCTTC | CASRRGGNYGYTF
. | TRBJ2-7 | TRBD1 | TRBV5-1 | TGCGCCAGCAGCTCAGGACAGGGGGCTGGTTACGAGCAGTACTTC | CASSSGQGAGYEQYF
. | TRBJ2-2 | . | TRBV28 | TGTGCCAGCAGTTCAAACACCGGGGAGCTGTTTTTT | CASSSNTGELFF
. | TRBJ2-7 | TRBD2 | TRBV11-2 | TGTGCCAGCAGCGCGGGGACTATCCTCGAGCAGTACTTC | CASSAGTILEQYF
. | TRBJ1-1 | . | TRBV12-3/TRBV12-4 | TGTGCCAGCAGTCTCCGTGGCTCTGAAGCTTTCTTT | CASSLRGSEAFF
. | TRBJ1-1 | . | TRBV6-1 | TGTGCCAGCAGTGAACAAAGGGACACTGAAGCTTTCTTT | CASSEQRDTEAFF
once | TRBJ2-1 | TRBD2 | TRBV5-1 | TGCGCCAGCAGCTTACTAGCGGGAGTAGGCAATGAGCAGTTCTTC | CASSLLAGVGNEQFF
. | TRBJ1-6 | . | TRBV19 | TGTGCCAGCTCGGGGCAGGGAAACAATTCACCCCTCCACTTT | CASSGQGNNSPLHF
once | TRBJ2-5 | TRBD2 | TRBV3-1/TRBV3-2 | TGTGCCAGCAGCCCTAGCGGGGGGGGAGAGACCCAGTACTTC | CASSPSGGGETQYF
once | TRBJ2-3 | . | TRBV2 | TGTGCCAGCAGTTTTCCGGTCCTGAGCACAGATACGCAGTATTTT | CASSFPVLSTDTQYF
once | TRBJ1-5 | TRBD1 | TRBV27 | TGTGCCAGCAGGGGGACAGGGACCCATGGCAATCAGCCCCAGCATTTT | CASRGTGTHGNQPQHF
. | TRBJ2-1 | TRBD2 | TRBV27 | TGTGCCAGCAGTTTACGGACTAGCGGGAGCTCCTACAATGAGCAGTTCTTC | CASSLRTSGSSYNEQFF
. | TRBJ1-2 | TRBD1 | TRBV7-9 | TGTGCCAGCAGCTTAAATTCAGGGGGATATGGCTACACCTTC | CASSLNSGGYGYTF
. | TRBJ2-1 | TRBD1 | TRBV29-1 | TGCAGCGTGAGGGGACAGGGGGGCAATGAGCAGTTCTTC | CSVRGQGGNEQFF
. | TRBJ1-3 | . | TRBV11-3 | TGTGCCAGCAGCCAGCCCATTAACACCATATATTTT | CASSQPINTIYF
few | TRBJ2-3 | . | TRBV14 | TGTGCCAGCAGCCAAGGAAGGGCCGAAACAGATACGCAGTATTTT | CASSQGRAETDTQYF
once | TRBJ2-3 | TRBD2 | TRBV7-2 | TGTGCCAGCAGCTTAGCGGCTAGCGGTGATACGCAGTATTTT | CASSLAASGDTQYF
. | TRBJ1-5 | . | TRBV28 | TGTGCCAGCAGTTTTGCGCAGGGCCATAGCAATCAGCCCCAGCATTTT | CASSFAQGHSNQPQHF
. | TRBJ2-1 | TRBD2 | TRBV5-1 | TGCGCCAGCAGCTTGGGAGGGACTAGCGGACCATTGGAGCAGTTCTTC | CASSLGGTSGPLEQFF
. | TRBJ2-1 | . | TRBV7-9 | TGTGCCAGCAGCTTGTGGCGGCAAGGGGAGAATGAGCAGTTCTTC | CASSLWRQGENEQFF
. | TRBJ1-6 | . | TRBV28 | TGTGCCAGCATCCCCGGCCTCGGGGGTTCACCCCTCCACTTT | CASIPGLGGSPLHF
once | TRBJ2-3 | TRBD2 | TRBV5-1 | TGCGCCAGCACCTCTGGCGGGGGAGGCTATACGCAGTATTTT | CASTSGGGGYTQYF
few | TRBJ1-1 | . | TRBV15 | TGTGCCACCAGCAGAGATAGGGGAGGCGAGACTGAAGCTTTCTTT | CATSRDRGGETEAFF
. | TRBJ1-4 | TRBD1 | TRBV7-8 | TGTGCCAGCGGAGGGGGAGGGGGCGCGGTTGAAAAACTGTTTTTT | CASGGGGGAVEKLFF
. | TRBJ2-3 | TRBD1 | TRBV29-1 | TGCAGCGGTGGGACAGGGGCAGATACGCAGTATTTT | CSGGTGADTQYF
. | TRBJ1-2 | TRBD1 | TRBV3-1/TRBV3-2 | TGTGCCAGCAGCCAAGATGGGACAGGGGCCTATGGCTACACCTTC | CASSQDGTGAYGYTF
. | TRBJ1-3 | . | TRBV5-4 | TGTGCCAGCAGCTTGAGTGGGTCTGGAAACACCATATATTTT | CASSLSGSGNTIYF
. | TRBJ2-1 | TRBD2 | TRBV11-2 | TGTGCCAGCAGCCACCCCGGCAAGCGGGAGTCGGGATTCTTC | CASSHPGKRESGFF
. | TRBJ2-7 | . | TRBV4-1 | TGCGCCAGCAGCCAAGGGCAGACCTACGAGCAGTACTTC | CASSQGQTYEQYF
. | TRBJ2-5 | . | TRBV6-2/TRBV6-3 | TGTGCCAGCAGTTACCCCTCAGAGACCCAGTACTTC | CASSYPSETQYF
. | TRBJ2-5 | . | TRBV6-5 | TGTGCCAGCAGCTTAATAGAGACCCAGTACTTC | CASSLIETQYF
once | TRBJ2-3 | TRBD2 | TRBV10-3 | TGTGCCATCACCGGGGGGGCCTCCGATACGCAGTATTTT | CAITGGASDTQYF
. | TRBJ2-1 | . | TRBV3-1/TRBV3-2 | TGTGCCAGCAGCCAAGCAAGCGGCGTGATAGCCGGGAATGAGCAGTTCTTC | CASSQASGVIAGNEQFF
. | TRBJ2-3 | . | TRBV6-6 | TGTGCCAGCAGTTACTCGGGGGAGAACACAGATACGCAGTATTTT | CASSYSGENTDTQYF
few | TRBJ1-2 | . | TRBV7-2 | TGTGCCAGCAGCTTAGGTCCAGGCTACTATGGCTACACCTTC | CASSLGPGYYGYTF
. | TRBJ2-7 | . | TRBV4-3 | TGCGCCAGCAGCCAGGACACTAGCTACGACGAGCAGTACTTC | CASSQDTSYDEQYF